Listed below are T cell receptor beta chains from one sample, sequenced in a study of cytomegalovirus exposure and HLA in healthy donors. Some clones are missing from TCRdb's copy, which holds only in-frame ones; the method was immunoSEQ multiplex PCR. In the table there are 150,000 or so clones, more than 65% of which are singletons. The material sequenced was PBMCs. These receptors all come from a man in his late teens or twenties in good health and CMV-seropositive. Both conserved end residues are part of each CDR3. D genes are given only for firm matches. Clone size is not always given. Where it is, it says once, few, many or a class for expanded clones.

TRBD2,.,TRBV4-1,TRBJ2-5,TGCGCCAGCAGCCAGGGGGGGGAGACCCAGTACTTC,CASSQGGETQYF
TRBD2,.,TRBV6-1,TRBJ2-7,TGTGCCAGCGAGTATGGCCAGGGACTAGCGGGACTATTC,CASEYGQGLAGLF
.,.,TRBV6-5,TRBJ1-5,TGTGCCAGCAGTTACCGCTATAGCAATCAGCCCCAGCATTTT,CASSYRYSNQPQHF
TRBD1,.,TRBV27,TRBJ2-2,TGTGCCAGCAGTCTGGACAGGGACACCGGGGAGCTGTTTTTT,CASSLDRDTGELFF
TRBD1,.,TRBV9,TRBJ1-2,TGTGCCAGCCGCAGGGGGGATGGCTACACCTTC,CASRRGDGYTF
TRBD2,.,TRBV6-1,TRBJ2-1,TGTGCCAGCAGGGGGACTAACCATGAGCAGTTCTTC,CASRGTNHEQFF
TRBD1,.,TRBV6-1,TRBJ1-5,TGTGCCAGCAGTCAAGGGACAGGGGGCGGCAATCAGCCCCAGCATTTT,CASSQGTGGGNQPQHF
TRBD2,.,TRBV9,TRBJ2-7,TGTGCCAGCAGCGTCGACCCCGGGACTACGAACTACGAGCAGTACTTC,CASSVDPGTTNYEQYF
TRBD2,.,TRBV5-1,TRBJ2-7,TGCGCCAGCAGCGACACCCCCGGGACTAGTGACGAGCAGTACTTC,CASSDTPGTSDEQYF
.,.,TRBV29-1,TRBJ2-7,TGCAGCGTTGTTTCAGGACAGACCTACGAGCAGTACTTC,CSVVSGQTYEQYF
.,.,TRBV9,TRBJ2-3,TGTGCCAGCAGCGTAGCCGGCTGGGTAGGAGGAGGCACAGATACGCAGTATTTT,CASSVAGWVGGGTDTQYF
.,.,TRBV7-2,TRBJ2-1,TGTGCCAGCAGCCCTGAGAGGGCGAGCAATGAGCAGTTCTTC,CASSPERASNEQFF
.,.,TRBV6-1,TRBJ2-2,TGTGCCAGCAGTGATACGAGGGCGGTTGTTTCGCGGGACGGGGAGCTGTTTTTT,CASSDTRAVVSRDGELFF
.,.,TRBV7-9,TRBJ1-1,TGTGCCAGCAGCTTAGCCCGTCAGGGCGAAGCTTTCTTT,CASSLARQGEAFF
.,.,TRBV19,TRBJ1-1,TGTGCCAGTAGTATCGGAGGGTATAAGGCTTTCTTT,CASSIGGYKAFF
.,.,TRBV6-1,TRBJ1-5,TGTGCCAGCAGTGAACAGGGGCCCGGCAATCAGCCCCAGCATTTT,CASSEQGPGNQPQHF
TRBD2,once,TRBV5-4,TRBJ2-2,TGTGCCAGCAGCCCGGGGGGCGGGGGGGCTAGAACCGGGGAGCTGTTTTTT,CASSPGGGGARTGELFF
.,.,TRBV7-9,TRBJ1-1,TGTGCCAGCAGCTCCGGGTCGGGGGGCGCCGGCACTGAAGCTTTCTTT,CASSSGSGGAGTEAFF
TRBD2,.,TRBV7-9,TRBJ2-2,TGTGCCAGCAGCCAACCTAGCGGGAGGGCCACCGGGGAGCTGTTTTTT,CASSQPSGRATGELFF
.,once,TRBV5-1,TRBJ1-1,TGCGCCAGCAGCCCTTATACAGGGCACACTGAAGCTTTCTTT,CASSPYTGHTEAFF
.,few,TRBV7-9,TRBJ1-2,TGTGCCAGCTTGGGGCAGGGTTGGAACTATGGCTACACCTTC,CASLGQGWNYGYTF
.,.,TRBV7-2,TRBJ2-1,TGTGCCAGCAGCTTTGAGGGAGCTCGGTCAAATGAGCAGTTCTTC,CASSFEGARSNEQFF
.,.,TRBV6-5,TRBJ1-2,TGTGCCAGCAGTCCGGGACTCTCCTATGGCTACACCTTC,CASSPGLSYGYTF
TRBD1,.,TRBV5-1,TRBJ2-5,TGCGCCAGCAGCCGGGACAGGGTGGGAGAGACCCAGTACTTC,CASSRDRVGETQYF
TRBD1,.,TRBV10-3,TRBJ1-5,TGTGCCATCAGCTCCGGGACAGGGTTTCAGCCCCAGCATTTT,CAISSGTGFQPQHF
TRBD1,.,TRBV2,TRBJ1-2,TGTGCCAGCAGTGGACAGGGGCCCTATGGCTACACCTTC,CASSGQGPYGYTF
.,.,TRBV4-1,TRBJ2-1,TGCGCCAGCAGCCAAGGTGGCATAACCTACAATGAGCAGTTCTTC,CASSQGGITYNEQFF
.,.,TRBV27,TRBJ2-1,TGTGCCAGCAGTTCCCTTGGCAGTGAGCAGTTCTTC,CASSSLGSEQFF
.,.,TRBV6-6,TRBJ2-3,TGTGCCAGCCGCGACCGTTGGGGGGACACAGATACGCAGTATTTT,CASRDRWGDTDTQYF
.,.,TRBV7-8,TRBJ1-5,TGTGCCAGCAGCTTAGGAGCGAATCAGCCCCAGCATTTT,CASSLGANQPQHF
.,.,TRBV7-9,TRBJ1-4,TGTGCCAGCAGCTTAATGTCCGGAGCAACTAATGAAAAACTGTTTTTT,CASSLMSGATNEKLFF
TRBD2,.,TRBV19,TRBJ2-1,TGTGCCAGTAGCCCTTCTAGCGGATCCTACAATGAGCAGTTCTTC,CASSPSSGSYNEQFF
TRBD2,few,TRBV29-1,TRBJ2-1,TGCAGCGTTGTTCCCGGGACTAGCGGTTACAATGAGCAGTTCTTC,CSVVPGTSGYNEQFF
.,.,TRBV5-1,TRBJ2-7,TGCGCCAGCAGTCGGGAAACCCCCTACGAGCAGTACTTC,CASSRETPYEQYF
.,.,TRBV7-2,TRBJ1-1,TGTGCCAGCAGCAGTGTACAGCAGGTGAAAGAAGCTTTCTTT,CASSSVQQVKEAFF
TRBD1,.,TRBV19,TRBJ1-2,TGTGCCAGTAGTATATCCGGGACAGAGCATTATGGCTACACCTTC,CASSISGTEHYGYTF
.,.,TRBV5-6,TRBJ2-7,TGTGCCAGCAGCGCCCTCGGGGACGAGCAGTACTTC,CASSALGDEQYF
.,.,TRBV15,TRBJ2-3,TGTGCCACCAGCAGAGGCCCCACTAGGGACACAGATACGCAGTATTTT,CATSRGPTRDTDTQYF
TRBD2,.,TRBV19,TRBJ2-2,TGTGCCAGTAGCCTAGCGGGAGTGGGCACCGGGGAGCTGTTTTTT,CASSLAGVGTGELFF
TRBD1,.,TRBV19,TRBJ1-3,TGTAGATGTGGACAGGGGGCGCCCGTTCCGCGTGCCATATATTTT,CRCGQGAPVPRAIYF
TRBD1,.,TRBV5-1,TRBJ1-2,TGCGCCAGCAGCTTACAGGGGAGAGATGGCTACACCTTC,CASSLQGRDGYTF
TRBD1,.,TRBV18,TRBJ2-6,TGTGCCAGCTCACTTGGTACGAATACAGGGGGCTGGGCCAACGTCCTGACTTTC,CASSLGTNTGGWANVLTF
TRBD2,few,TRBV7-9,TRBJ2-3,TGTTCCAGGAGCTTGAAAGGAAGCGGGACTTCACATACGCAGTATTTT,CSRSLKGSGTSHTQYF
TRBD1,once,TRBV29-1,TRBJ2-7,TGCAGCGTTGTGGTCGGGACAGGGACCTACGAGCAGTACTTC,CSVVVGTGTYEQYF
.,.,TRBV6-1,TRBJ2-7,TGTGCCAGCAGTGGAACGGGGTACGAGCAGTACTTC,CASSGTGYEQYF
.,.,TRBV11-2,TRBJ2-7,TGTGCCAGCAGCTTATTTTACGGGATAATGTACGAGCAGTACTTC,CASSLFYGIMYEQYF
.,few,TRBV5-1,TRBJ2-5,TGCGCCAGCAGCGTGAACGGACCAGGGTCCCAAGAGACCCAGTACTTC,CASSVNGPGSQETQYF
TRBD2,.,TRBV15,TRBJ2-2,TGTGCCACCAGCAGAGACGGAGCGGGAGGGCCGGCGAGGGAGCTGTTTTTT,CATSRDGAGGPARELFF
.,.,TRBV9,TRBJ2-2,TGTGCCAGCAGCGTAGGGGGGGATGGCACCGGGGAGCTGTTTTTT,CASSVGGDGTGELFF